This T cell receptor (beta chain) was found in a study of blood T cells in healthy people across ages. A second roughly 7 to 11 cycle PCR used barcoded and J-beta primers. In TCRdb, the 5' RACE reads were re-called with MiXCR into one record per CDR3 protein. Of 1.5 million or so distinct CDR3 sequences detected, about 40% appear once; the ten largest clones hold 7.9%. In each sample, at least 7 million PBMCs were isolated. Study-level findings and limits: Not knowing donor CMV status may have confounded expanded clonotype changes.

Note on this clonotype: Its cognate antigen is unknown.

The specimen was blood. This receptor was taken from a woman younger than 35 in good health.

CDR3 region: CASPTRTGGLHEKLFF. As DNA, the CDR3 is TGCGCCAGCCCCACACGGACCGGGGGGCTCCATGAAAAACTGTTTTTT. This chain uses TRBV5-1 with TRBJ1-4; tentative D call: TRBD1 (6 bases). Germline V gene sequence: CDR1 SGHRS, CDR2 YFSETQ. This CDR3 has 16 residues. Trimming stripped 7 bases from V and 6 bases from J, with 22 bases between.